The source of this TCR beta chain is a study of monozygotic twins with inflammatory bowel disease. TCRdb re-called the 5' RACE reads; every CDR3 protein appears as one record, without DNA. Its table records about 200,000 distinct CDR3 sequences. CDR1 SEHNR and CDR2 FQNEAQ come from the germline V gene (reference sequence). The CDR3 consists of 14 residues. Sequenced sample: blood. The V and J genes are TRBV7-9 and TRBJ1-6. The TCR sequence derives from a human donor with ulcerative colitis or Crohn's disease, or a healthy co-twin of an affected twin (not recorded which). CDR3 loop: CASSLEGYNSPLHF.